A selection of T cell receptor beta chains follows, all from one sample in a study of OX40 agonist ivuxolimab in advanced cancers. The method was immunoSEQ multiplex PCR; TCRdb's version includes in-frame clones alone and lacks a portion of them. The sample lists about 61,000 clones; around 88% were seen once. This material consisted of CD4+ or CD8+ T cells sorted from blood, taken in a trial of the OX40 agonist ivuxolimab. These receptor sequences come from an adult with an advanced solid tumor such as melanoma, head and neck, liver or kidney cancer. Each CDR3 is given with its conserved first and last residue. The order of the fields is V gene, CDR3 length, J gene, clone size, D gene, CDR3 DNA, CDR3 protein. The D gene is left open where the match is weak. The size field is filled for only some rows; it gives once, few, many or a size class.

TRBV7-2,14,TRBJ1-2,NA,NA,TGTGCCAGCAGCGTTACAGGGAGGACTGGGGGCTACACCTTC,CASSVTGRTGGYTF
TRBV7-7,18,TRBJ2-5,NA,NA,TGTGCCAGCAGCCTCCAACCAGAGGGCCTATTCCCCCCAGAGACCCAGTACTTC,CASSLQPEGLFPPETQYF
TRBV5-1,12,TRBJ2-3,NA,NA,TGCGCCAGCAGCTTGGATATAGATACGCAGTATTTT,CASSLDIDTQYF
TRBV28,14,TRBJ2-2,few,TRBD1,TGTGCCAGCAGTTCGACAGGGGGGGCCGGGGAGCTGTTTTTT,CASSSTGGAGELFF
TRBV7-6,19,TRBJ2-2,NA,TRBD2,TGTGCCAGCAGCCGCGTACCAGGGACTAGCGGGTCGAACACCGGGGAGCTGTTTTTT,CASSRVPGTSGSNTGELFF
TRBV29-1,12,TRBJ2-7,NA,NA,TGCAGCGTCTCCTCCCGAGGCTACGAGCAGTACTTC,CSVSSRGYEQYF
TRBV4-3,19,TRBJ2-3,NA,TRBD2,TGCGCCAGCAGCCAAGAGGGGCCAGCGGGGGGGCCTCTCGCAGATACGCAGTATTTT,CASSQEGPAGGPLADTQYF
TRBV28,12,TRBJ1-2,few,NA,TGTGCCAGCCACGACGGTAGTTATGGCTACACCTTC,CASHDGSYGYTF
TRBV11-2,16,TRBJ1-3,NA,NA,TGTGCCAGCACCTCTGTTAGGGGGGGGCCTGGAAACACCATATATTTT,CASTSVRGGPGNTIYF
TRBV27,15,TRBJ1-5,NA,NA,TGTGCCAGCAGCTCGGGGGGGCTTTCAAATCAGCCCCAGCATTTT,CASSSGGLSNQPQHF
TRBV2,15,TRBJ1-6,NA,NA,TGTGCCAGCAACAGAGAGGGGGGGGTAGATTCACCCCTCCACTTT,CASNREGGVDSPLHF
TRBV6-6,13,TRBJ1-6,NA,NA,TGTGCCAGCAGTTACGGGCAGAGTTCACCCCTCCACTTT,CASSYGQSSPLHF
TRBV27,15,TRBJ2-2,NA,TRBD2,TGTGCCAGCAGGGGACTAGCGGGAGTTCTCGGGGAGCTGTTTTTT,CASRGLAGVLGELFF
TRBV5-3,15,TRBJ2-7,once,TRBD1,TGTGCCAGAAGCTTGGGAAGGGGGCTCTCCTACGAGCAGTACTTC,CARSLGRGLSYEQYF
TRBV4-2,18,TRBJ2-3,NA,TRBD2,TGTGCCAGCAGCCAAGAAGGGACTAGCGGGCTACTTGCGGATACGCAGTATTTT,CASSQEGTSGLLADTQYF
TRBV9,14,TRBJ1-4,NA,TRBD1,TGTGCCAGCAGCGGGACAGGGGGTAATGAAAAACTGTTTTTT,CASSGTGGNEKLFF
TRBV7-3,13,TRBJ2-7,NA,NA,TGTGCCAGCAGCGCCCAGAGCGGCTACGAGCAGTACTTC,CASSAQSGYEQYF
TRBV28,11,TRBJ2-1,NA,NA,TGTGCCAGCAGTTTATTCAATGAGCAGTTCTTC,CASSLFNEQFF
TRBV7-8,15,TRBJ2-2,NA,NA,TGTGCCAGCAGCTTACGCCTCGGGAACACCGGGGAGCTGTTTTTT,CASSLRLGNTGELFF
TRBV10-3,13,TRBJ1-6,NA,NA,TGTGCCATCAATGCGGACGGTAATTCACCCCTCCACTTT,CAINADGNSPLHF
TRBV14,13,TRBJ2-5,NA,TRBD2,TGTGCCAGCAGCCAAGGAGCGGGGGGCCAGCAGTACTTC,CASSQGAGGQQYF
TRBV9,15,TRBJ1-4,NA,TRBD1,TGTGCCAGCAGCCCTGTGGAGGGGGCAAATGAAAAACTGTTTTTT,CASSPVEGANEKLFF
TRBV5-6,15,TRBJ2-7,NA,TRBD1,TGTGCCAGCAGCACAGGACAGGGGGCCTCCTACGAGCAGTACTTC,CASSTGQGASYEQYF
TRBV19,15,TRBJ2-7,NA,NA,TGTGCCAGTAGATCCAGGGCCGCGGGCTCCTACGAGCAGTACTTC,CASRSRAAGSYEQYF
TRBV15,12,TRBJ2-7,once,NA,TGTGCCACCAGCAGAGATCGCGGGGAACCGTACTTC,CATSRDRGEPYF
TRBV18,15,TRBJ1-5,NA,NA,TGTGCCAGCTCACGCCTCAGAGGCAGCAATCAGCCCCAGCATTTT,CASSRLRGSNQPQHF
TRBV7-3,20,TRBJ2-1,once,TRBD2,TGTGCCAGCAGCTTAGCGCCTAGCGGGGGGGCCGGCGGATGGTACAATGAGCAGTTCTTC,CASSLAPSGGAGGWYNEQFF
TRBV5-6,13,TRBJ1-5,NA,TRBD1,TGTGCCAGCAGCCAGGGGGGAGATCAGCCCCAGCATTTT,CASSQGGDQPQHF
TRBV4-1,17,TRBJ2-3,NA,TRBD2,TGCGCCAGCAGCCCATCAAGGGGAGCGGGAGTAACAGATACGCAGTATTTT,CASSPSRGAGVTDTQYF
TRBV10-2,15,TRBJ2-5,NA,NA,TGCGCCAGCACCGATCAGTGGGACGGCCAAGAGACCCAGTACTTC,CASTDQWDGQETQYF
TRBV15,17,TRBJ2-1,NA,TRBD2,TGTGCCACCAGCACGGGACTAGCGGGACTAGAAAGGAATGAGCAGTTCTTC,CATSTGLAGLERNEQFF
TRBV9,20,TRBJ2-1,NA,TRBD2,TGTGCCAGCAGCGCACGCCCCCTGACTAGCGGGAGGGCCCTCTACAATGAGCAGTTCTTC,CASSARPLTSGRALYNEQFF
TRBV7-2,14,TRBJ2-3,NA,TRBD1,TGTGCCAGCAGCTTGGGGACAGGGGCAGATACGCAGTATTTT,CASSLGTGADTQYF
TRBV6-1,15,TRBJ1-1,NA,NA,TGTGCCAGCAGTGAAGCGCTTGCGGGGAACACTGAAGCTTTCTTT,CASSEALAGNTEAFF
TRBV19,16,TRBJ1-2,NA,NA,TGTGCCAGCCACGTCGGGGCCGCCCAAGGATACTATGGCTACACCTTC,CASHVGAAQGYYGYTF
TRBV9,16,TRBJ2-1,NA,TRBD2,TGTGCCAGCAGCCCTTCGTCGGAGCGGGGGGGCAGGGAGCAGTTCTTC,CASSPSSERGGREQFF
TRBV20-1,10,TRBJ2-3,NA,TRBD2,TGCAGCGGGGGGGCAGATACGCAGTATTTT,CSGGADTQYF
TRBV6-6,15,TRBJ2-1,NA,TRBD2,TGTGCCAGCAGTCTGACTAGCGGGGCGAACAATGAGCAGTTCTTC,CASSLTSGANNEQFF
TRBV28,15,TRBJ1-2,NA,TRBD1,TGTGCCAGCAGCAGACCGGGACAGGGGGGTTATGGCTACACCTTC,CASSRPGQGGYGYTF
TRBV6-6,14,TRBJ2-7,NA,NA,TGTGCCAGCAGTCACCGGGACCGAGCCTACGAGCAGTACTTC,CASSHRDRAYEQYF
TRBV28,15,TRBJ1-4,NA,NA,TGTGCCAGCAAATTTTTGGGGCCAACTAATGAAAAACTGTTTTTT,CASKFLGPTNEKLFF
TRBV7-6,16,TRBJ1-3,once,NA,TGTGCCAGCAGCCCCCAGGGTGTCGGTGTCGGAAACACCATATATTTT,CASSPQGVGVGNTIYF
TRBV6-1,13,TRBJ1-5,NA,NA,TGTGCCAGCAGCCTCGACCGAAATCAGCCCCAGCATTTT,CASSLDRNQPQHF
TRBV19,14,TRBJ1-1,few,NA,TGTGCCAGTAACAAGGGGAGGAGTGACACTGAAGCTTTCTTT,CASNKGRSDTEAFF